The present entry profiles one TCR beta chain with its context. This clone was found once. What this receptor recognizes is not known. No per-base quality is available; no much larger clone lies one base away. According to the study, the label for this sample's time point signals: cycle 2 day 1 (C2D1) of nivolumab. Relapse after autologous stem cell transplantation had occurred in all trial patients, and cohorts A, B and C were distinguished by prior brentuximab vedotin exposure. The trial cohort was composed of some 57 patients with relapsed/refractory classical Hodgkin lymphoma, for whom complete response, partial response or progressive disease was recorded as best overall response. Single-agent nivolumab was administered to trial patients in the multi-cohort phase II CheckMate 205 trial. An independent review committee assessed best overall response by applying the 2007 International Working Group response criteria. Trial PBMCs were collected immediately before nivolumab initiation (C1D1) and during therapy at cycle 2 day 1 and cycle 4 day 1. After peripheral blood was drawn into 8 mL Vacutainer Cell Preparation Tubes, PBMCs were isolated by centrifugation and then cryopreserved.

This record belongs to a study of PD-1 blockade in classical Hodgkin lymphoma (TCRdb year 2020). The study in broad terms: Nivolumab dosing was 3 mg/kg intravenously every 2 weeks, continuing until either disease progression or unacceptable toxicity. The study used CyTOF and TCR beta sequencing to define a peripheral blood immune signature of response to PD-1 blockade in classical Hodgkin lymphoma.

Genomic DNA was isolated using the Qiagen DNeasy kit from unsorted PBMCs as well as from negatively selected CD4+ and CD8+ fractions. TCR beta CDR3 regions were subjected to amplification by immunoSEQ multiplex PCR with primers that anneal to V and J segments. A synthetic immune receptor repertoire was used to minimize amplification bias, and remaining bias was computationally removed after sequencing. The published analysis was carried out like this. Repertoire diversity was quantified as the Shannon entropy index using custom Python scripts. Unsorted, CD4+ and CD8+ repertoires were examined separately, except in combined analyses, for which CD4+ and CD8+ sequences were merged in silico. A clone counted as expanded when the clone's frequency after treatment rose at least 2-fold relative to C1D1, and clones undetected at baseline were given a pseudocount of 0.5. Clones with 0 or 1 copy at C1D1 were classified as singleton clones, and clones with 2 or more copies were classified as non-singleton clones. By matching protein sequences in sorted samples from the same patient, clones expanded in unsorted samples were annotated as CD4+, CD8+ or unknown. Wilcoxon tests on paired samples were used to test changes in diversity from C1D1 to C4D1. The immuneACCESS repertoire file appears here via TCRdb, limited to in-frame rearrangements. These files lack a portion of the clones; in checked studies, under half of the deficit traces to unresolved V genes, and the cause of the others is not known. V, J and clone size were drawn from that table, and D and trimming were deduced from the DNA. For this sample the table gives 39,000 or so clones, of which approximately 90% were detected only once. The ten largest clonotypes hold more than 5.5% of the sample.

Inclusive of the bounding cysteine and phenylalanine, the CDR3 is 15 residues long. Just CDR3 DNA is preserved here, 45 bases in frame from base 1. V sheds 2 bases and J sheds 4 bases, leaving 14 bases between their ends. CDR1 and CDR2, looked up from the germline V gene, are LGHNA and YNFKEQ. What the study reported, not specific to this receptor: The study covered only a single clinical trial cohort, and the causes of the repertoire differences, possibly disease activity or prior therapy, were still not defined. Patients starting nivolumab less than 1 year after ASCT had lower diversity and were excluded from later analyses to avoid confounding by immune reconstitution. By C4D1, a significant rise was seen in CD4+ TCR diversity but not in CD8+ TCR diversity (p=0.0027 vs p=0.16), and the rise was most apparent among complete responders (p=0.02). Among trial patients, those achieving complete response had baseline diversity similar to that of newly diagnosed patients, while diversity was significantly lower in partial responders and progressors. Baseline TCR diversity was reported to be lower in newly diagnosed patients than in healthy donors and to be lower still in relapsed/refractory patients.

The sample was peripheral blood mononuclear cells (PBMCs), taken before the second cycle of nivolumab. This clonotype was sampled from a human donor with classical Hodgkin lymphoma. The receptor chain draws on TRBV4-2 and TRBJ2-5; the D gene is perhaps TRBD2, from 6 matching bases. The CDR3 protein sequence reads: CASSQLEGLGETQYF. The DNA is as follows: TGTGCCAGCAGCCAATTGGAGGGGCTGGGAGAGACCCAGTACTTC.